The 2 T cell receptor beta chains presented below share a single source sample, sequenced in a study of blood T cells in healthy people across ages. Using a J-beta primer mix together with a sample-barcoded 5' primer, a second PCR was run for about 7 to 12 cycles. MiXCR was run by TCRdb on the 5' RACE reads, yielding one entry per CDR3 protein. The table shows under 1,100,000 distinct CDR3 sequences, with roughly 24% occurring only once. This same sample was also taken into another study, of T cells of mothers and their children.

Specimen: blood. Every receptor here comes from a girl aged 2-9 years in good health.

The CDR3 is CASSQVAGWAGELFF. The CDR3 coding sequence is TGCGCCAGCAGCCAAGTCGCAGGCTGGGCCGGGGAGCTGTTTTTT. V gene TRBV4-3 combines with J gene TRBJ2-2; D call uncertain. CDR3 size: 15 residues. The germline V and J ends were trimmed by 1 base and 6 bases, with 12 bases remaining between them. Germline CDR1 LGHNA, CDR2 YSLEER.

The rearrangement links TRBV12-3 or TRBV12-4 to TRBJ1-5, with D perhaps TRBD1 (6 bases). The germline V and J ends were trimmed by 5 bases and 9 bases, with 14 bases remaining between them. The CDR3 is made up of 13 amino acids. The CDR3 DNA reads TGTGCCAGCAGTGAGGGGGGAGGTTGGCCCCAGCATTTT. It specifies CASSEGGGWPQHF.